This T cell receptor beta chain came from a study of T cell responses to AZD1222 COVID-19 vaccine. Study-level results: A mostly white British donor set with more females was recruited, and clonal diversity was possibly underestimated. Repertoires in all cases were sampled only once the peak T cell response had passed. Spike-wide vaccine-associated CD4 TCRs dominated at 160-218 and 743-854. Reportedly, close to half of spike-specific TCRs are directed against unmutated variant regions.

Assay: immunoSEQ multiplex PCR; the TCRdb copy retains only in-frame clones and omits some. The profile shows some 100,000 clones, around 84% of them singletons. V gave up 1 base and J gave up 3 bases, with 7 bases separating them. CDR1 is LNHDA, CDR2 SQIVND, per germline (reference sequence). This CDR3 spans 14 amino acids. This clone came up once. Its antigen remains unidentified. V usage is TRBV19 and J usage is TRBJ1-5, with D unresolved. This TCR derives from an adult who received the AZD1222 COVID-19 vaccine. Material: peripheral blood, obtained 28 days after the second AZD1222 dose. The CDR3 is CASSIAPVNQPQHF. The CDR3 DNA sequence: TGTGCCAGTAGTATAGCCCCAGTCAATCAGCCCCAGCATTTT.